This TCR beta chain was captured in a study of T cell changes during pregnancy in multiple sclerosis. The table came from immunoSEQ multiplex PCR; TCRdb's copy has only in-frame clones and leaves some out. The data contain tens of thousands of clones, roughly 90% of them seen just once; the ten biggest clones take up over 1.5%. CDR1 and CDR2 (germline): WNHNN, SYGVQD (reference sequence). The V segment lost 0 bases and the J segment 6 bases; nucleotides outside the gene matches: 6. The CDR3 totals 15 residues. The genes are TRBV10-1 and TRBJ2-3, with 7 bases fitting TRBD2. The input for sequencing was peripheral blood, taken in the first trimester of pregnancy. The receptor's source is a female donor with multiple sclerosis, enrolled in a pregnancy study. CDR3 nucleotides: TGCGCCAGCAGTGAGTCTACCGGGAGGAAGGATACGCAGTATTTT. It specifies CASSESTGRKDTQYF.